The T cell receptor (beta chain) under discussion was sequenced for a study of T cell responses to AZD1222 COVID-19 vaccine. Study-level points and caveats: Seropositive AZD1222 recipients at baseline numbered only five or six. Spike-specific TCR breadth rose after two AZD1222 doses, and depth rose as well. Unmutated variant regions are reportedly targeted by nearly half of spike-specific TCRs.

A remark on this clone: No antigen is known for it.

Some clones are missing from TCRdb's copy, which holds only in-frame ones; the method was immunoSEQ multiplex PCR. The sample yields roughly 120,000 clones, 80% to 90% seen once. V shed 5 bases and J shed 0 bases, with 10 bases lying between them. The CDR3 sequence is 15 residues long. Germline-derived CDR1 and CDR2 are MNHEY and SVGEGT. The starting material was peripheral blood, obtained on day 0 of MenACWY control vaccination. The receptor comes from an adult in good health. The chain is built from TRBV6-2 or TRBV6-3 and TRBJ2-2; D unresolved. In nucleotides, the CDR3 is TGTGCCAGCAGTCCCACCTACGCGAACACCGGGGAGCTGTTTTTT. Translating gives CASSPTYANTGELFF.